This T cell receptor beta chain was sequenced in a study of T cell responses to AZD1222 COVID-19 vaccine. Whole-study results and caveats: Seropositive status at baseline applied to only a handful of AZD1222 recipients. There were mostly white British donors and more females than males, and clonal diversity was possibly underestimated.

Details on this clone: Its matching antigen is unknown.

CDR3 length equals 13 residues. Germline-derived CDR1 and CDR2 are SQVTM and ANQGSEA. Trimming shortened V by 5 bases and J by 9 bases, and 17 bases separated the two germline ends. Generated by immunoSEQ multiplex PCR, the TCRdb table keeps only in-frame clones and is missing some. The sample contains around 110,000 clones, about 89% of which appear only once. The chain couples TRBV29-1 to TRBJ2-1; D is possibly TRBD1 (5 bases). The sequence was collected from an adult in good health. Sequenced material: peripheral blood, taken on day 0 of AZD1222 vaccination. The CDR3: CSVTAFSRGEQFF. The CDR3 nucleotides read TGCAGCGTTACCGCCTTCTCAAGGGGTGAGCAGTTCTTC.